Described below is a single T cell receptor beta chain sequence and its context. Antigen: not known. Per germline, CDR1 DFQATT and CDR2 SNEGSKA (reference sequence). The CDR3 consists of 18 residues. V gave up 6 bases and J gave up 5 bases; unmatched junction bases: 14. Each CDR3 protein is one row after TCRdb ran MiXCR on the 5' RACE reads. In the table there are hundreds of thousands of distinct CDR3 sequences, more than 9.5% of which are singletons. These data originate in a study of CD8 T cells in ankylosing spondylitis. The study, taken as a whole, reports: It appeared that ankylosing spondylitis blood was characterized by a TCR beta motif of fewer than 10 highly homologous variants. A CD8+ phenotype characterized the disease-linked clones, which were relatively rare in peripheral blood. As reported, disease-linked clones showed significant enrichment in matched ankylosing spondylitis synovial fluid.

The sequencing sample was made of blood, either unsorted or a sorted T cell fraction (not recorded which). The chain employs TRBV20-1 and TRBJ2-1; 15 bases match TRBD2. The clonotype comes from a male donor with ankylosing spondylitis. DNA for the CDR3: TGCAGTGCCCCCCCCTTAGGACTAGCGGGAGGGACACACAATGAGCAGTTCTTC. Encoded protein: CSAPPLGLAGGTHNEQFF.